A single sample is the source of the 21 T cell receptor beta chains below, sequenced in a study of radiotherapy plus CTLA-4 blockade in lung cancer. Assay: immunoSEQ multiplex PCR; the TCRdb copy retains only in-frame clones and omits some. The sample has approximately 81,000 clones; around 76% are singletons. This specimen was peripheral blood, taken from a patient treated with radiotherapy plus ipilimumab. The receptors stem from a human donor with non-small cell lung cancer who had a partial response to radiotherapy plus ipilimumab. Some clones in this sample may be carry-over from other donors' samples.

The CDR3 sequence: CASSKPTEPDTQYF. The CDR3 nucleotides read TGTGCCAGCTCAAAGCCTACCGAACCAGATACGCAGTATTTT. This sequence joins TRBV2 and TRBJ2-3; D gene unclear. Germline loops: CDR1 SNHLY, CDR2 FYNNEI. The CDR3 runs to 14 residues. Trimming took 8 bases from V and 4 from J, leaving 16 bases between them. Full variable domain (remainder filled in from reference TRBV2 and TRBJ2-3): EPEVTQTPSHQVTQMGQEVILRCVPISNHLYFYWYRQILGQKVEFLVSFYNNEISEKSEIFDDQFSVERPDGSNFTLKIRSTKLEDSAMYFCASSKPTEPDTQYFGPGTRLTVL.

This sequence joins TRBV18 and TRBJ2-1, with TRBD1 matching 7 bases. The CDR3 runs to 13 residues. Germline CDR1 KGHSH, CDR2 LQKENI. V was pared by 6 bases and J by 8 bases, with 7 bases of the junction left unmatched. The CDR3, as DNA: TGTGCCAGCTCGCGACAGGGTTGGGATGAGCAGTTCTTC. This translates into CASSRQGWDEQFF. Full variable domain (remainder filled in from reference TRBV18 and TRBJ2-1): NAGVMQNPRHLVRRRGQEARLRCSPMKGHSHVYWYRQLPEEGLKFMVYLQKENIIDESGMPKERFSAEFPKEGPSILRIQQVVRGDSAAYFCASSRQGWDEQFFGPGTRLTVL.

The CDR3 DNA sequence: TGTGCCAGTAGTATATCCGCGGGGGGGCCCAGCAATGAGCAGTTCTTC. Protein product: CASSISAGGPSNEQFF. The genes are TRBV19 and TRBJ2-1, with 9 bases lining up with TRBD2. Germline-derived CDR1 and CDR2 are LNHDA and SQIVND (reference sequence). The V gene end was trimmed by 2 bases and the J gene end by 6 bases; junction bases not matched to a gene: 8. The CDR3 totals 16 residues.

This clone appeared once. CDR3 region: CASSEANGYEQYF. In nucleotides, the CDR3 is TGTGCCAGCAGTGAAGCTAACGGCTACGAGCAGTACTTC. This sequence joins TRBV6-1 and TRBJ2-7, with D unresolved. The CDR3 sequence is 13 residues long. From germline, CDR1 is MNHNS and CDR2 SASEGT. V was trimmed by 0 bases and J by 3 bases, leaving 6 bases between them.

This sequence joins TRBV5-4 and TRBJ1-6; D unresolved. The CDR3 has 15 amino acids. Per germline, CDR1 SGHNT and CDR2 YYREEE (reference sequence). The germline V and J ends were trimmed by 1 base and 7 bases, with 12 bases remaining between them. The CDR3 reads CASSLPGGWNSPLHF. The CDR3 nucleotides read TGTGCCAGCAGCTTGCCCGGAGGATGGAATTCACCCCTCCACTTT.

J is TRBJ1-1 and V is TRBV4-2, with TRBD1 matching over 9 bases. The germline V gene has CDR1 LGHNA and CDR2 YNFKEQ. V dropped 7 bases and J dropped 5; count of bases not matched to a gene: 8. The CDR3 is 14 amino acids. The CDR3 protein is CASTPGQGWTEAFF. Here the CDR3 DNA reads TGTGCCAGCACTCCGGGACAGGGTTGGACTGAAGCTTTCTTT.

This chain uses TRBV6-1 with TRBJ1-2; 8 nucleotides agree with TRBD1. V lost 5 bases to trimming and J lost 8 bases; unmatched junction nucleotides: 13. The V gene's germline CDR1 is MNHNS and CDR2 SASEGT. This CDR3 has 15 amino acids. This CDR3 is CASSLRDRRSGGYTF. CDR3 DNA sequence: TGTGCCAGCAGTCTCCGGGACAGGCGATCGGGGGGCTACACCTTC.

V is TRBV5-4 and J is TRBJ2-2, with TRBD2 as a possible D gene (6 bases). V lost 0 bases and J 6 bases, leaving 9 bases between the germline ends. Germline V gene lookup returns CDR1 SGHNT and CDR2 YYREEE (reference sequence). This CDR3 has 14 amino acids. The CDR3 sequence is CASSLDPGAGELFF. CDR3 sequence (DNA): TGTGCCAGCAGCTTGGATCCGGGGGCCGGGGAGCTGTTTTTT.

The rearrangement uses TRBV9 and TRBJ1-2; D uncertain. V was clipped by 3 bases and J by 2 bases, with 14 bases between them. This CDR3 is 15 amino acids long. CDR1 SGDLS and CDR2 YYNGEE come from the germline V gene. In nucleotides, the CDR3 is TGTGCCAGCAGCGATGCAGACGCGACAAACTATGGCTACACCTTC. Its translation: CASSDADATNYGYTF.

V usage is TRBV19 and J usage is TRBJ2-2; TRBD2 aligns across 8 bases. CDR1 is LNHDA and CDR2 is SQIVND in the germline V gene (reference sequence). CDR3 length: 13 amino acids. V lost 6 bases and J lost 4; bases outside the gene matches: 1. CDR3 protein: CASRGLVTGELFF. CDR3 nucleotides: TGTGCCAGTAGGGGACTAGTCACCGGGGAGCTGTTTTTT.

The chain recombines TRBV2 with TRBJ1-1, with 7 bases fitting TRBD1. CDR1 is SNHLY, CDR2 FYNNEI, per germline. This CDR3 is 13 amino acids long. The V gene end was trimmed by 11 bases and the J gene end by 0 bases; junction bases not matched to a gene: 6. The CDR3: CAGGQAMNTEAFF. Here the CDR3 DNA reads TGTGCCGGTGGACAGGCGATGAACACTGAAGCTTTCTTT.

This chain joins TRBV5-1 and TRBJ1-2; tentative D call: TRBD1 (5 bases). The CDR3 covers 13 residues. V was pared by 3 bases and J by 6 bases, with 12 bases between. From germline, CDR1 is SGHRS and CDR2 YFSETQ. CDR3 residues: CASSSGTADGYTF. CDR3 nucleotide sequence: TGCGCCAGCAGCTCGGGGACTGCTGATGGCTACACCTTC.

This chain joins TRBV6-5 and TRBJ2-6, with D perhaps matching TRBD1 (5 bases). The CDR3 covers 15 residues. Germline CDR1 is MNHEY and CDR2 is SVGAGI. The V end lost 2 bases, the J end lost 0 bases, and 5 bases lay between the germline ends. The CDR3 DNA reads as TGTGCCAGCAGTTACAGGGGCTCTGGGGCCAACGTCCTGACTTTC. The encoded protein is CASSYRGSGANVLTF.

This clone appeared a single time. This chain uses TRBV5-1 with TRBJ1-2, with D unclear. CDR3 size: 15 residues. CDR1 and CDR2 from the germline V gene are SGHRS and YFSETQ. Trimming took 4 bases from V and 2 from J, leaving 15 bases between them. Written as DNA, the CDR3 is TGCGCCAGCAGCGTTGAGAGCGAGGGCAACTATGGCTACACCTTC. This encodes CASSVESEGNYGYTF.

CDR3 nucleotides: TGTGCCAGCAGCTTGGGCCCCACTAGCACAGATACGCAGTATTTT. Its translation is CASSLGPTSTDTQYF. The chain has TRBV11-2 and TRBJ2-3; D uncertain. Germline CDR1 and CDR2: SGHAT and FQNNGV. This CDR3 has 15 amino acids. Trimming shortened V by 3 bases and J by 0 bases, and 10 bases separated the two germline ends.

V gene TRBV20-1 combines with J gene TRBJ2-5; D is possibly TRBD2 (5 bases). V lost 4 bases and J 6 bases, leaving 9 bases between the germline ends. The CDR3 is 11 residues long. Germline loops: CDR1 DFQATT, CDR2 SNEGSKA (reference sequence). The CDR3 DNA is TGCAGTGCTATCGGGATGCAGACCCAGTACTTC. Protein product: CSAIGMQTQYF.

This clone was observed a handful of times. This rearrangement joins TRBV18 to TRBJ2-7, with 9 bases that match TRBD2. Germline V gene sequence: CDR1 KGHSH, CDR2 LQKENI. J gave up 2 bases and V 1 base, and 9 bases lay outside the gene matches. CDR3 length: 17 amino acids. The CDR3 DNA reads TGTGCCAGCTCACCACAGGGCGGGGGGGCCCTCCCCTACGAGCAGTACTTC. Its protein is CASSPQGGGALPYEQYF.

V usage is TRBV11-3 and J usage is TRBJ2-1, with 10 nucleotides matching TRBD2. The CDR3 consists of 16 residues. Trimming removed 1 base from V and 6 bases from J; junction bases left unmatched: 6. Germline loops: CDR1 SGHNT, CDR2 YENEEA. CDR3 amino acids: CASSLGISGGTNEQFF. In DNA form, the CDR3 reads TGTGCCAGCAGCTTAGGGATTAGCGGGGGGACCAATGAGCAGTTCTTC. Using reference TRBV11-3 and TRBJ2-1 for the parts outside the CDR3, the full variable domain is EAGVVQSPRYKIIEKKQPVAFWCNPISGHNTLYWYLQNLGQGPELLIRYENEEAVDDSQLPKDRFSAERLKGVDSTLKIQPAELGDSAVYLCASSLGISGGTNEQFFGPGTRLTVL.

V gene TRBV27 combines with J gene TRBJ2-2, with D uncertain. The CDR3 has 15 residues. CDR1 and CDR2 from the germline V gene are MNHEY and SMNVEV (reference sequence). Trimming took off 5 bases at V and 3 bases at J, with 13 bases between the two ends. The CDR3: CASSHRYSYTGELFF. CDR3 nucleotide sequence: TGTGCCAGCAGTCACCGGTACAGCTACACCGGGGAGCTGTTTTTT.

The chain uses TRBV4-2 and TRBJ1-2, with D unclear. V lost 0 bases and J lost 0, with 5 bases in between. Germline CDR1 reads LGHNA; CDR2 reads YNFKEQ. The CDR3 consists of 14 residues. As DNA, the CDR3 is TGTGCCAGCAGCCAAGAGGCAGCTAACTATGGCTACACCTTC. The encoded protein is CASSQEAANYGYTF.

CDR3 in DNA: TGTGCCAGCAGTTCCCGGGGGGGAGGACAAGGAGCTTTCTTT. Its protein product is CASSSRGGGQGAFF. The genes are TRBV2 and TRBJ1-1; D possibly corresponds to TRBD1 (5 bases). Germline CDR1 SNHLY, CDR2 FYNNEI. V lost 5 bases and J 10 bases, leaving 20 bases between the germline ends. The length of the CDR3 is 14 residues. Combining the CDR3 with reference TRBV2 and TRBJ1-1 gives the whole variable domain EPEVTQTPSHQVTQMGQEVILRCVPISNHLYFYWYRQILGQKVEFLVSFYNNEISEKSEIFDDQFSVERPDGSNFTLKIRSTKLEDSAMYFCASSSRGGGQGAFFGQGTRLTVV.